This T cell receptor (beta chain) emerged from a study of T cells in localized non-small cell lung cancer. General study findings and limits: It remains possible that heterogeneity exists, since only one tumor region was sequenced. It was uninvolved adjacent lung that showed the highest T cell clonality, exceeding tumor. Higher adjacent-lung clonality was associated with shorter survival. Within adjacent lung there appeared a median approximately 60 of the top 100 tumor clones.

Measured with immunoSEQ multiplex PCR; TCRdb has only the in-frame clones, and not every one. The top ten hold 20% of the sample, which has tens of thousands of clones, approximately 90% seen once. About this clone: Its specificity is not known.

This TCR was recovered from a woman aged 40-75 years with stage I squamous cell lung carcinoma. The starting material was peripheral blood, obtained before any cancer treatment.

The CDR3 nucleotides are TGTGCCAGTAGTCGGCGGACAGCTAATGAAAAACTGTTTTTT. Residues: CASSRRTANEKLFF. The chain has TRBV19 and TRBJ1-4, with D tentatively TRBD1 (6 bases). Germline loops: CDR1 LNHDA, CDR2 SQIVND (reference sequence). V was trimmed by 5 bases and J by 3 bases, leaving 10 bases between them. This CDR3 contains 14 residues.